This passage covers 18 T cell receptor beta chains from one sample sequenced in a study of shared clonotypes between healthy human individuals. The repertoire was sequenced with immunoSEQ multiplex PCR; TCRdb's copy has only in-frame clones and lacks some. The profile covers approximately 710,000 clones, with roughly 91% appearing a single time and 30% to 40% taken by the ten largest. The sample comprised memory CD8+ T cells from PBMCs. This sample's subset: CD45RO+ cells pooled with CCR7-negative TemRA cells. The receptors here all came from a young man in good health. Some clones in this sample may be carry-over from other donors' samples.

This clone appeared once. The chain combines TRBV27 with TRBJ2-7, with TRBD2 matching 7 bases. The CDR3 sequence is 15 residues long. Germline trimming cut 6 bases from V and 0 bases from J; bases unmatched to any gene: 8. Germline V lookup: CDR1 MNHEY, CDR2 SMNVEV (reference sequence). Here the CDR3 reads CASSPRGVRSYEQYF. CDR3 bases: TGTGCCAGCAGCCCCCGGGGGGTCCGCTCCTACGAGCAGTACTTC.

The V gene is TRBV27, the J gene TRBJ2-6; 8 positions agree with TRBD1. Trimming took 1 base from V and 0 from J; bases not matched to a gene: 5. The CDR3 is 18 residues long. Germline CDR1 is MNHEY and CDR2 is SMNVEV (reference sequence). For the CDR3, the DNA is TGTGCCAGCAGTTTATTCTCAGGGGGCGCCTCTGGGGCCAACGTCCTGACTTTC. Its protein product is CASSLFSGGASGANVLTF.

A word on this clone: Mismatch with germline at one junction end may stem from a read error. The V and J genes are TRBV5-3 and TRBJ2-7; 10 bases map to TRBD2. TRBV5-3 qualifies as an ORF whose function is uncertain. This CDR3 region has 14 residues. In DNA, the CDR3 is TGTGCCAGCAGCTTAGGGACTAGCGAGTACGAGCAGTACTTC. This codes for CASSLGTSEYEQYF.

V and J are TRBV7-9 and TRBJ1-2; tentative D call: TRBD1 (6 bases). This CDR3 spans 17 amino acids. V was pared by 5 bases and J by 4 bases, with 23 bases between. Germline V gene sequence: CDR1 SEHNR, CDR2 FQNEAQ (reference sequence). CDR3 coding DNA: TGTGCCAGCAGCCCCGGCGCACAGGGCAACGCGGGCTATGGCTACACCTTC. This sequence encodes CASSPGAQGNAGYGYTF.

The sample holds a few counts of this clone. V usage is TRBV19 and J usage is TRBJ2-2; 7 nucleotides line up with TRBD1. V shed 10 bases, J shed 6 bases, and the junction held 8 bases outside the gene matches. Germline CDR1 is LNHDA and CDR2 is SQIVND (reference sequence). The CDR3 length is 13 residues. The CDR3 DNA reads TGTGCCACCTTTAAAGGGGGCTCCGGGGAGCTGTTTTTT. It specifies CATFKGGSGELFF.

The chain couples TRBV11-2 to TRBJ1-1; D gene ambiguous. Germline V CDR1 and CDR2: SGHAT, FQNNGV. Trimming removed 2 bases from V and 1 base from J, with 14 bases in between. The CDR3 is made up of 16 amino acids. In DNA form, the CDR3 reads TGTGCCAGCAGCTTAACTATTGATTGGGGGAACACTGAAGCTTTCTTT. Protein: CASSLTIDWGNTEAFF.

As concerns this clone: The sample contains more than one DNA sequence encoding this CDR3. The V and J genes are TRBV6-5 and TRBJ2-4; D gene unclear. With 2 bases removed from V and 0 bases from J, the gap between germline ends came to 5 bases. This CDR3 has 14 residues. Looked up from germline, CDR1 is MNHEY and CDR2 is SVGAGI. CDR3 protein: CASSYGGAKNIQYF. The DNA of the CDR3 is TGTGCCAGCAGTTACGGTGGAGCCAAAAACATTCAGTACTTC.

This clone was detected only once. The gene calls are TRBV6-1 and TRBJ1-2; D is ambiguous. CDR1 MNHNS and CDR2 SASEGT come from the germline V gene. Trimming left V 7 bases short and J 4 bases short, with 19 bases between. This CDR3 is built from 15 residues. The CDR3 DNA sequence: TGTGCCAGCATGATGGTTGGTCCTCCGGCCTATGGCTACACCTTC. The encoded protein is CASMMVGPPAYGYTF.

This clone was detected many times. The genes are TRBV7-8 and TRBJ1-3; no reliable D call. The germline V and J ends were trimmed by 5 bases and 0 bases, with 14 bases remaining between them. Germline V gene lookup returns CDR1 SGHVS and CDR2 FQNEAQ. This CDR3 has 16 amino acids. CDR3 nucleotides: TGTGCCAGCAGCACTAGCGGCGGGAGCTCTGGAAACACCATATATTTT. Its translation is CASSTSGGSSGNTIYF.

This clone was observed once. The V gene is TRBV28, the J gene TRBJ2-5; 7 bases match TRBD2. The germline CDR1 and CDR2 sequences are MDHEN and SYDVKM. The CDR3 runs 16 residues. V shed 5 bases, J shed 4 bases, and the junction held 13 bases outside the gene matches. Here the CDR3 DNA reads TGTGCCAGCAGTCCCCCCAGCGGGAACCCGTTAGAGACCCAGTACTTC. Translating gives CASSPPSGNPLETQYF.

J is TRBJ2-1 and V is TRBV5-8; D remains ambiguous. Germline CDR1 reads SGHTS; CDR2 reads YDEGEE. CDR3 length: 15 amino acids. The V end was cut by 6 bases, the J end by 6 bases, with 19 bases between. This CDR3 reads CASTIGDHLLNEQFF. CDR3 coding DNA: TGTGCCAGCACGATTGGGGATCACCTCCTCAATGAGCAGTTCTTC.

The genes are TRBV7-9 and TRBJ1-5, with a weak D call TRBD1 (6 bases). The length of the CDR3 is 15 residues. V was shortened by 1 base and J by 6 bases, with 13 bases between the two germline ends. The V gene's germline CDR1 is SEHNR and CDR2 FQNEAQ (reference sequence). CDR3 DNA sequence: TGTGCCAGCAGCTTAGGGGGGCAGTGGAGTCAGCCCCAGCATTTT. Encoded protein: CASSLGGQWSQPQHF. Using reference TRBV7-9 and TRBJ1-5 for the parts outside the CDR3, the full variable domain is DTGVSQNPRHKITKRGQNVTFRCDPISEHNRLYWYRQTLGQGPEFLTYFQNEAQLEKSRLLSDRFSAERPKGSFSTLEIQRTEQGDSAMYLCASSLGGQWSQPQHFGDGTRLSIL.

This chain links TRBV6-5 with TRBJ2-7, with no clear D. Trimming shortened V by 2 bases and J by 7 bases, and 9 bases separated the two germline ends. The V gene's germline CDR1 is MNHEY and CDR2 SVGAGI. This CDR3 region has 12 residues. CDR3 DNA: TGTGCCAGCAGTTACGAGGACGGGGAGCAGTACTTC. Translation gives CASSYEDGEQYF.

The rearrangement joins TRBV29-1 to TRBJ1-1; no reliable D call. Looked up from germline, CDR1 is SQVTM and CDR2 is ANQGSEA. The germline V and J ends were trimmed by 3 bases and 5 bases, with 13 bases remaining between them. There are 13 residues in the CDR3. CDR3 protein: CSVDWLSVTEAFF. The CDR3 region has the DNA TGCAGCGTTGATTGGCTTTCTGTGACTGAAGCTTTCTTT.

The gene calls are TRBV7-9 and TRBJ2-3; D remains ambiguous. V was trimmed by 7 bases and J by 3 bases, leaving 8 bases between them. Germline values: CDR1 SEHNR, CDR2 FQNEAQ (reference sequence). This CDR3 is 12 amino acids long. The DNA for the CDR3 is TGTGCCAGCACGTCCGGTACAGATACGCAGTATTTT. It specifies CASTSGTDTQYF.

The J gene is TRBJ2-7, the V gene TRBV19; a weak D match, TRBD1 (6 bases). The CDR3 totals 15 residues. The V end was cut by 4 bases, the J end by 0 bases, with 13 bases between. Germline loops: CDR1 LNHDA, CDR2 SQIVND (reference sequence). The DNA of the CDR3 is TGTGCCAGTAGTACATCCGCAGGGGACTCCTACGAGCAGTACTTC. Its translation: CASSTSAGDSYEQYF.

A few counts support this clone. Other nucleotide sequences from this sample produce the same CDR3. The chain is built from TRBV28 and TRBJ2-7, with no clear D. This CDR3 spans 11 amino acids. In germline, CDR1 is MDHEN, CDR2 SYDVKM. Trimming removed 4 bases at V and 3 bases at J, with 4 bases between. The CDR3 sequence: CASSSYYEQYF. CDR3 in DNA: TGTGCCAGCAGTTCTTACTACGAGCAGTACTTC.

The chain recombines TRBV5-6 with TRBJ1-2; tentative D call: TRBD1 (6 bases). V lost 4 bases, J lost 6 bases, and 10 bases lay in between. The CDR3 length is 12 residues. Germline CDR1 and CDR2: SGHDT and YYEEEE. The CDR3 spells CASSPGDNGYTF. As DNA, the CDR3 is TGTGCCAGCAGCCCCGGGGACAATGGCTACACCTTC.